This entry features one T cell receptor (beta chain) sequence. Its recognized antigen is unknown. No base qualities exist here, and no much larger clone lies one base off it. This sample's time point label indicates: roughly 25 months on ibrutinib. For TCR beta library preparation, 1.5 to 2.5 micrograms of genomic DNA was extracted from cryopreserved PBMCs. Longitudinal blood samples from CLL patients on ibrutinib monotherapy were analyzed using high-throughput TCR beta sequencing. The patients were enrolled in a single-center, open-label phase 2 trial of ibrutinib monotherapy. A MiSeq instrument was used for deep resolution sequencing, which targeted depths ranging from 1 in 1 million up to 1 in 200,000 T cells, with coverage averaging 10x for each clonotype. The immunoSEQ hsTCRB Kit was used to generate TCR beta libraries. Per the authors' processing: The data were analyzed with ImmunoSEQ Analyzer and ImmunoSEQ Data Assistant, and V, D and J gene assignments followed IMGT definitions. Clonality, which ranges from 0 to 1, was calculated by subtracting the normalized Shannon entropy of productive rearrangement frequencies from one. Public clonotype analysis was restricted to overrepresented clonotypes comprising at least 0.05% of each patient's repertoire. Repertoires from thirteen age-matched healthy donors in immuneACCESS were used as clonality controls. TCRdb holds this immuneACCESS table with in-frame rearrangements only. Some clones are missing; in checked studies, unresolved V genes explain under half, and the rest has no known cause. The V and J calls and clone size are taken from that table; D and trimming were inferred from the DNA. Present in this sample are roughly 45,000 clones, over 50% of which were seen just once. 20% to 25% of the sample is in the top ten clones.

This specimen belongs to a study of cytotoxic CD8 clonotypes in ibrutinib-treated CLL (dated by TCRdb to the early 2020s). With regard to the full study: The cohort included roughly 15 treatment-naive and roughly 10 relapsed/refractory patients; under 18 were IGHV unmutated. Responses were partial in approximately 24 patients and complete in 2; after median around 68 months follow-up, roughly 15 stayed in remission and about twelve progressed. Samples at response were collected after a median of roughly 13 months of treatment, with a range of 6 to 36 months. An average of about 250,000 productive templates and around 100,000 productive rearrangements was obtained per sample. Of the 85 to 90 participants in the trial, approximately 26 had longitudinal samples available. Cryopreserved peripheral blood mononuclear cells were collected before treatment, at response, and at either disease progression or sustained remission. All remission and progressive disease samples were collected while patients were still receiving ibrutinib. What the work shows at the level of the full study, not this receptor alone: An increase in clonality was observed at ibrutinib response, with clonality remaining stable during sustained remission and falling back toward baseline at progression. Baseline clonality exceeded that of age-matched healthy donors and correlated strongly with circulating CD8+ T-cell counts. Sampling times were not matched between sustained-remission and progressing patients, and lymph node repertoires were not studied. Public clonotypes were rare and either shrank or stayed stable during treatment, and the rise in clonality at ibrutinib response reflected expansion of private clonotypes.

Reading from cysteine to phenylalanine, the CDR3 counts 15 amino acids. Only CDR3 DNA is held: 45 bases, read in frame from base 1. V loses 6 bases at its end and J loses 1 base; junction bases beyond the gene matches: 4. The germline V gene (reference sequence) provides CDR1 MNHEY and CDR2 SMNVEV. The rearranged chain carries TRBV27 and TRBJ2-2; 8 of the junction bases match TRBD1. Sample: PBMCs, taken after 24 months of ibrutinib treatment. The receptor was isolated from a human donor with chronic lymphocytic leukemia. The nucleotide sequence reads TGTGCCAGCAGCCAGGGGGCGCGGAACACCGGGGAGCTGTTTTTT. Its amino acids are CASSQGARNTGELFF.